This note documents a single T cell receptor (beta chain) sequence. Each CDR3 protein is one row after TCRdb ran MiXCR on the 5' RACE reads. The sample shows some 550,000 distinct CDR3 sequences, 15% to 20% of them seen only once. The sample comes from a study of T cells after yellow fever vaccination. Germline V gives CDR1 SGHRS, CDR2 YFSETQ. V lost 1 base, J lost 10 bases, and 11 bases lay in between. The CDR3 sequence is 12 residues long. The V gene is TRBV5-1, the J gene TRBJ2-5; weak D call: TRBD1 (6 bases). The receptor was derived from a man aged 25-45 years who received the YFV17D yellow fever vaccine. Sequencing used PBMCs, obtained 15 days after the yellow fever booster vaccination. The CDR3 sequence is CASSLSGVGQYF. The CDR3 DNA reads TGCGCCAGCAGCTTGTCAGGGGTCGGCCAGTACTTC.